This is a list of T cell receptor beta chains from one sample in a study of blood T cell repertoires in COVID-19. The data were produced by immunoSEQ multiplex PCR, yet TCRdb's version contains in-frame clones alone and is incomplete. The data hold some 350,000 clones, with 87% observed a single time. The sequenced material came from peripheral blood. The receptors were gathered from a woman aged 45-65 years with COVID-19, enrolled during active disease. Both conserved end residues are trimmed from each CDR3. A D gene is named only where the DNA matches it firmly.

d_gene | j_gene | v_gene | CDR3aa
NA | TRBJ2-5 | TRBV30 | AWSPQIETQY
NA | TRBJ2-7 | TRBV5-4 | ASSFGVSYEQY
TRBD1 | TRBJ1-3 | TRBV19 | ATADRPNTIY
TRBD1 | TRBJ2-3 | TRBV24-1 | ATRSTGSTDTQY
TRBD1 | TRBJ2-3 | TRBV30 | AWSDGDRRRPDTQY
NA | TRBJ2-7 | TRBV18 | ASSPGTSTLQIEQY
TRBD1 | TRBJ2-7 | TRBV23-1 | ASRRGQGGSYEQY
TRBD2 | TRBJ2-5 | TRBV3-1/TRBV3-2 | ASSQDQLLAGRYKETQY
TRBD2 | TRBJ2-7 | TRBV5-4 | ASSLQSGRTLTSEQY
TRBD2 | TRBJ2-3 | TRBV2 | ASSSLAGAGTDTQY
NA | TRBJ1-2 | TRBV7-2 | ASSLGPTGRDYGYT
TRBD1 | TRBJ1-2 | TRBV11-3 | ASSLGGTDYGYT
TRBD2 | TRBJ2-1 | TRBV7-2 | ASQRGLTLVNEQF
NA | TRBJ1-1 | TRBV29-1 | SVDTGLGTEAF
NA | TRBJ2-2 | TRBV5-4 | ASSWGGGTSNTGELF
TRBD1 | TRBJ1-2 | TRBV10-3 | AISFRDRGAVTGGYT
NA | TRBJ2-1 | TRBV3-1/TRBV3-2 | ASSQAYPNRVKANEQF
TRBD2 | TRBJ2-7 | TRBV5-1 | ASSLEEAGVGEQY
TRBD1 | TRBJ2-1 | TRBV10-3 | AISEYRDRGSSEQF
TRBD1 | TRBJ2-1 | TRBV19 | ASSGQGLYNEQF
TRBD2 | TRBJ2-7 | TRBV11-1 | ASSPSGRAHEQY
TRBD1 | TRBJ1-1 | TRBV9 | ASSPGTVRAEAF
NA | TRBJ1-3 | TRBV5-6 | ASSLDRTAGNTIY
NA | TRBJ2-7 | TRBV6-5 | ASSYSGRAGEQY
NA | TRBJ1-1 | TRBV15 | ATSRDLGALAF
NA | TRBJ2-7 | TRBV18 | ASSPPAVEREQY
TRBD1 | TRBJ1-3 | TRBV29-1 | SAAGTGKSSGNTIY
NA | TRBJ1-1 | TRBV11-2 | ASSFRIRVGGLTEAF
NA | TRBJ1-5 | TRBV21-1 | ASLRDRGGSWYSNQPQH
NA | TRBJ1-2 | TRBV20-1 | SARLPNGYT
TRBD1 | TRBJ1-1 | TRBV7-9 | ASSRDGTGSQTEAF
NA | TRBJ2-7 | TRBV18 | ASSPPTSYEQY
TRBD1 | TRBJ1-6 | TRBV28 | ASSYNRGWPPLH
TRBD1 | TRBJ1-2 | TRBV4-2 | ASSQDLDRGFYT
TRBD2 | TRBJ2-1 | TRBV5-4 | ASSPGGSHNEQF
NA | TRBJ2-1 | TRBV5-4 | ASSLGGADNEQF
NA | TRBJ1-1 | TRBV18 | ASSSKQENTEAF
TRBD2 | TRBJ2-1 | TRBV30 | AWSRLAGKSSYNEQF
TRBD2 | TRBJ2-1 | TRBV4-1 | ASSERGLAGSYNEQF
TRBD2 | TRBJ2-1 | TRBV6-6 | ASNPYGTSGDNEQF
NA | TRBJ2-5 | TRBV30 | AWNRVQETQY
NA | TRBJ2-7 | TRBV18 | ASSPHLQGTHEQY